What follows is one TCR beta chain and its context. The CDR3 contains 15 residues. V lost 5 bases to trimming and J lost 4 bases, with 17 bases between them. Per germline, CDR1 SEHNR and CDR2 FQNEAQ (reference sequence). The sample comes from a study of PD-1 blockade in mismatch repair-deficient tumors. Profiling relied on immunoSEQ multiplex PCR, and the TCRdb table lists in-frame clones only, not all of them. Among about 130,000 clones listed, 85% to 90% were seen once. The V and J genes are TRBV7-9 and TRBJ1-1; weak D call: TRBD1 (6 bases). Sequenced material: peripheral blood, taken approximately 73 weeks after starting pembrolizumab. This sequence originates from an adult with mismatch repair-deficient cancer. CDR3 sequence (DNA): TGTGCCAGCAGCCTCACAGGGATCGGAACCACTGAAGCTTTCTTT. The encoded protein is CASSLTGIGTTEAFF.